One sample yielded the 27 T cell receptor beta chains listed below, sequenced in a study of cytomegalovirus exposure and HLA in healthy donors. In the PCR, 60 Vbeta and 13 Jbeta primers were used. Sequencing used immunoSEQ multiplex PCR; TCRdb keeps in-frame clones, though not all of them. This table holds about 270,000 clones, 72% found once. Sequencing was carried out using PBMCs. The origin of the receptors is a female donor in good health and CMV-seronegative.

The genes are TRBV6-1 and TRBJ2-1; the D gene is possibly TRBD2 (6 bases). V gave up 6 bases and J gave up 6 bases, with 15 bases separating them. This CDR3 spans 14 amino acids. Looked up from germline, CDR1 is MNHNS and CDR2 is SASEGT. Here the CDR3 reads CASRPDGRGNEQFF. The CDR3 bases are TGTGCCAGCAGACCCGACGGGCGGGGCAATGAGCAGTTCTTC.

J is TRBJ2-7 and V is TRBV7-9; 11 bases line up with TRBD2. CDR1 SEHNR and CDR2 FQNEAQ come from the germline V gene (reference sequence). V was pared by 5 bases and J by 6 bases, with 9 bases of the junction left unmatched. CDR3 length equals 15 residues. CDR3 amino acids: CASSPARLAGGEQYF. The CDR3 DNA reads TGTGCCAGCAGCCCCGCGCGGCTAGCGGGAGGCGAGCAGTACTTC.

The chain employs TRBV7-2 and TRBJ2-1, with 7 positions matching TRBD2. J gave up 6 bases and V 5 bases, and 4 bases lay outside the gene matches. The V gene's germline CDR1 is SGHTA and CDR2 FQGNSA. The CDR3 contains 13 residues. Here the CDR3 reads CASSTTSPNEQFF. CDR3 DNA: TGTGCCAGCAGCACGACTAGCCCCAATGAGCAGTTCTTC.

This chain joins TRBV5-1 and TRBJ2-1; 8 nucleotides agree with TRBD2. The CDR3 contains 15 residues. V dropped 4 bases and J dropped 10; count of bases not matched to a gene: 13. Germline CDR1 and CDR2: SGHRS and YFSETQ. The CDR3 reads CASSAVLAGSEEQFF. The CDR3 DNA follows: TGCGCCAGCAGCGCGGTGCTAGCGGGCTCCGAAGAGCAGTTCTTC.

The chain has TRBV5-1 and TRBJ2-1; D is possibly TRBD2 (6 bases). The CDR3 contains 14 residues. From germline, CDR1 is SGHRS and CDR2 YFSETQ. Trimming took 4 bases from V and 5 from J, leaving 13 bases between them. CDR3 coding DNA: TGCGCCAGCAGCGGGCCTAGCGCGCACAATGAGCAGTTCTTC. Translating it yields CASSGPSAHNEQFF.

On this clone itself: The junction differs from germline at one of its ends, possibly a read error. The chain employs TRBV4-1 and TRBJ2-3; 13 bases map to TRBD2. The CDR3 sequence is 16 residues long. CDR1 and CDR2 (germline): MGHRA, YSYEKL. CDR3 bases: TGTGCCAGCAGCCTCCAACCGGGACTAGCGGGATGGACGCAGTATTTT. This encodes CASSLQPGLAGWTQYF.

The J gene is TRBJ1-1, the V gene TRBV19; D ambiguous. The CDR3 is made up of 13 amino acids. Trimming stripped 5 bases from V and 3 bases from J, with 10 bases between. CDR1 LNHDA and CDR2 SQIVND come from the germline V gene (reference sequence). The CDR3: CASSVGPDTEAFF. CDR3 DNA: TGTGCCAGTAGTGTGGGCCCTGACACTGAAGCTTTCTTT.

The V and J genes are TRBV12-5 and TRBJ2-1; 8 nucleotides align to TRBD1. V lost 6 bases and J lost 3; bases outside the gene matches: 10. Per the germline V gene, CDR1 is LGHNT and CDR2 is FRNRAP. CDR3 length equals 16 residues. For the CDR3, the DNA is TGTGCTAGTGGGGTACAGGGGGGAATAAACTACAATGAGCAGTTCTTC. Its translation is CASGVQGGINYNEQFF.

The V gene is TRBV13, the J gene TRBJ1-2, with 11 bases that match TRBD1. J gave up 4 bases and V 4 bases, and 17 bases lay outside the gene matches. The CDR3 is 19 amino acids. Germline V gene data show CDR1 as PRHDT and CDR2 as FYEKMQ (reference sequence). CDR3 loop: CASSSIGQGASHPSYGYTF. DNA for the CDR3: TGTGCCAGCAGCTCTATCGGACAGGGGGCATCCCACCCCTCCTATGGCTACACCTTC.

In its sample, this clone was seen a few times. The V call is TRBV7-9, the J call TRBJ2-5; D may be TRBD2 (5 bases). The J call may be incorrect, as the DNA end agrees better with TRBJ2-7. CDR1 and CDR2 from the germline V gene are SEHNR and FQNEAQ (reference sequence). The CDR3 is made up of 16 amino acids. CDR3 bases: TGTGCCAGCAGCTCCCTCCCCAGCGGCACCTCCTACGAGCAGTACTTC. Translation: CASSSLPSGTSYEQYF.

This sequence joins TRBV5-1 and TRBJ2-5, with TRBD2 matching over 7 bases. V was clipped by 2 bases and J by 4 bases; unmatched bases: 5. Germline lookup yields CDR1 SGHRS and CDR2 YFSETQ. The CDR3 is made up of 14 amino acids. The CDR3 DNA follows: TGCGCCAGCAGCTTCGGACTAGAAAGAGAGACCCAGTACTTC. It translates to CASSFGLERETQYF.

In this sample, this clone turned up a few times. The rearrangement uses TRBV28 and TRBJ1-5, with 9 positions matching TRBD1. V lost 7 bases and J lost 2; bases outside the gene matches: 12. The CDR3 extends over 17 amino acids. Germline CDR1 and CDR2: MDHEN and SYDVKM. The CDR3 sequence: CASNLNRGRLGNQPQHF. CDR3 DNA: TGTGCCAGCAACCTAAACAGGGGGCGTCTTGGCAATCAGCCCCAGCATTTT.

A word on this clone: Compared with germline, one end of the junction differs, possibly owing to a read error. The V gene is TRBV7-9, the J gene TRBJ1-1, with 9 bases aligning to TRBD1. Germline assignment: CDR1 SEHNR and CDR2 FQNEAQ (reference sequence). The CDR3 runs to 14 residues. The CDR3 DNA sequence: TGTTCCAGCAGCTTAGGGACAGGGTACACTGAAGCTTTCTTT. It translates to CSSSLGTGYTEAFF.

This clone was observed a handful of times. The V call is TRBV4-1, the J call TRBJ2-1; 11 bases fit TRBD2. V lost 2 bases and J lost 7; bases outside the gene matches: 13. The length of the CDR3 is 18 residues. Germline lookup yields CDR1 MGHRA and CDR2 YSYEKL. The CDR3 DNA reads TGCGCCAGCAGCCAAACCCAGACCGGGACTAGCGGATCAAATGAGCAGTTCTTC. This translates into CASSQTQTGTSGSNEQFF.

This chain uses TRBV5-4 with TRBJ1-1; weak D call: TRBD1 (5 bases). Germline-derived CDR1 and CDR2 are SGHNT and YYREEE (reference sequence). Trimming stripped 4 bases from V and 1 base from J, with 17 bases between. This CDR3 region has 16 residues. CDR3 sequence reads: CASSPGGGLANTEAFF. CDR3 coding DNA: TGTGCCAGCAGCCCTGGGGGAGGGTTAGCGAACACTGAAGCTTTCTTT.

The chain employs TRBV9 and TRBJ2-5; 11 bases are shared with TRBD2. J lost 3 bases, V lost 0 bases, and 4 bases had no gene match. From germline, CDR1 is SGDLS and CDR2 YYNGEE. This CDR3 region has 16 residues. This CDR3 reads CASSVGSGRGEETQYF. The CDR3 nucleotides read TGTGCCAGCAGCGTAGGTAGCGGGAGGGGTGAAGAGACCCAGTACTTC.

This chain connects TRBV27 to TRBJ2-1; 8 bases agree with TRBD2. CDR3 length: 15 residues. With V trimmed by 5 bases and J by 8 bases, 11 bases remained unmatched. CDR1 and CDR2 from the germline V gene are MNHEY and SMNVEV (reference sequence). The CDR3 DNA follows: TGTGCCAGCAGTACAGCGGGAGAAGTATTGGATGAGCAGTTCTTC. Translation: CASSTAGEVLDEQFF.

CDR3 in amino acids: CASSDGTGYDYGYTF. CDR3 nucleotide sequence: TGTGCCAGCAGCGACGGGACAGGGTACGACTATGGCTACACCTTC. This sequence joins TRBV5-6 and TRBJ1-2, with 9 bases matching TRBD1. This CDR3 comprises 15 residues. Germline CDR1 reads SGHDT; CDR2 reads YYEEEE. The V segment lost 4 bases and the J segment 3 bases; nucleotides outside the gene matches: 7.

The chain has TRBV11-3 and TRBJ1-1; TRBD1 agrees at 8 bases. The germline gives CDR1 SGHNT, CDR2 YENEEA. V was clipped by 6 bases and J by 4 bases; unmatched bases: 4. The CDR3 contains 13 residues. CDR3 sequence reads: CASRNTGGTEAFF. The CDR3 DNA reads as TGTGCCAGCAGGAATACAGGGGGCACTGAAGCTTTCTTT.

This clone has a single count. CDR3 protein: CASSPKPGLASYNEQFF. The DNA of the CDR3 is TGTGCCAGCAGCCCCAAACCGGGACTAGCGTCCTACAATGAGCAGTTCTTC. V is TRBV7-8 and J is TRBJ2-1; 10 bases are a match to TRBD2. V shed 5 bases, J shed 1 base, and the junction held 8 bases outside the gene matches. Germline values: CDR1 SGHVS, CDR2 FQNEAQ. CDR3 length: 17 amino acids.

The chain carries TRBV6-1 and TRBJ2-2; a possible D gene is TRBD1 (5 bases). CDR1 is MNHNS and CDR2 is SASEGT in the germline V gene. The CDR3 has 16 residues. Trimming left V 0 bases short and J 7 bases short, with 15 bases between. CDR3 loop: CASSEAVQGRGGELFF. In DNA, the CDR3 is TGTGCCAGCAGTGAAGCAGTCCAGGGTCGAGGCGGGGAGCTGTTTTTT.

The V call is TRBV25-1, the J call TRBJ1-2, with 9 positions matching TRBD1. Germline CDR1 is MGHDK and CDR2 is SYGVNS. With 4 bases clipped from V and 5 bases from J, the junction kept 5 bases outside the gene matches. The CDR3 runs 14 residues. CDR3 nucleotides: TGTGCCAGCAGTGGGACAGGGGTGCGGTATGGCTACACCTTC. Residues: CASSGTGVRYGYTF.

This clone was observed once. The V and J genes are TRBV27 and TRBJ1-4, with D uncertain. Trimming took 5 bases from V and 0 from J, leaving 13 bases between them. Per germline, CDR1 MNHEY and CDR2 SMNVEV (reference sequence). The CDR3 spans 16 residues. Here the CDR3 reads CASSPQEPATNEKLFF. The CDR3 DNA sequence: TGTGCCAGCAGTCCTCAGGAACCTGCAACTAATGAAAAACTGTTTTTT. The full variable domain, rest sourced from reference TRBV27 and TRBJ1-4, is EAQVTQNPRYLITVTGKKLTVTCSQNMNHEYMSWYRQDPGLGLRQIYYSMNVEVTDKGDVPEGYKVSRKEKRNFPLILESPSPNQTSLYFCASSPQEPATNEKLFFGSGTQLSVL.

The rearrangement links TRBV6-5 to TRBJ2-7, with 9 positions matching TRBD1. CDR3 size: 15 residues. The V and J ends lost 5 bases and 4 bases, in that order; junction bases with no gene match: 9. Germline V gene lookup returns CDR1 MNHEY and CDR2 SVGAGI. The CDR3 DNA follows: TGTGCCAGCAGTCGCGGGGACAGGGAAGTGTACGAGCAGTACTTC. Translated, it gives CASSRGDREVYEQYF.

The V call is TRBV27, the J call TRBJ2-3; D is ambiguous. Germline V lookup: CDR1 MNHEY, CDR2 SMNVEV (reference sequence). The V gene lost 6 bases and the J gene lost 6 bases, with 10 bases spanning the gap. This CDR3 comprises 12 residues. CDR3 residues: CASSPGWDTQYF. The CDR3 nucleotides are TGTGCCAGCAGCCCCGGTTGGGATACGCAGTATTTT.

CDR3 residues: CASSKQASGRVLPSYEQYF. Written as DNA, the CDR3 is TGCGCCAGCAGCAAGCAGGCTAGCGGGAGAGTCCTTCCCTCCTACGAGCAGTACTTC. The V and J genes are TRBV5-1 and TRBJ2-7; 10 bases match TRBD2. J was trimmed by 0 bases and V by 4 bases; bases with no gene match: 16. The CDR3 is made up of 19 amino acids. Germline V gene lookup returns CDR1 SGHRS and CDR2 YFSETQ.

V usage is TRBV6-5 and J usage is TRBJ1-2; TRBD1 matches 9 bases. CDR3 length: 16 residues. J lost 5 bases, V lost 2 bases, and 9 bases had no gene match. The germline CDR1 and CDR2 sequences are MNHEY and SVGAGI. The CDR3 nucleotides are TGTGCCAGCAGTTACAGTTGGGGACAGGGCCAATATGGCTACACCTTC. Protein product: CASSYSWGQGQYGYTF.